Listed here is a single T cell receptor beta chain. Antigen: not known. The CDR3 spans 15 residues. Trimming stripped 1 base from V and 10 bases from J, with 17 bases between. CDR1 is LNHDA and CDR2 is SQIVND in the germline V gene (reference sequence). Sequencing was performed with immunoSEQ multiplex PCR; in TCRdb, only in-frame clones are kept and a portion is missing. The sample holds 86,000 or so clones, roughly 90% seen once. This entry comes from a study of T cell responses to AZD1222 COVID-19 vaccine. Study results and limitations: Most donors were white British, females outnumbered males, and clonal diversity was possibly underestimated.

The gene calls are TRBV19 and TRBJ2-1; D perhaps matches TRBD2 (5 bases). This sequence was found in an adult in good health. This sample comprised peripheral blood, obtained on day 0 of AZD1222 vaccination. CDR3 sequence reads: CASSIVGPASGEQFF. DNA for the CDR3: TGTGCCAGTAGTATAGTCGGTCCGGCTTCGGGAGAGCAGTTCTTC. Full variable domain (outside the CDR3, taken from reference TRBV19 and TRBJ2-1): DGGITQSPKYLFRKEGQNVTLSCEQNLNHDAMYWYRQDPGQGLRLIYYSQIVNDFQKGDIAEGYSVSREKKESFPLTVTSAQKNPTAFYLCASSIVGPASGEQFFGPGTRLTVL.